This T cell receptor beta chain was retrieved from a study of CD8 T cells in Susac syndrome. Study-level background: Treatment status at blood draw for the Susac syndrome patients was therapy-naive, corticosteroids, or intravenous immunoglobulin alone.

With random hexamers, reverse transcription was performed on about 0.45 to 1 ug of RNA. TCRdb redid the calling of the immunoSEQ multiplex PCR reads with MiXCR, one entry per CDR3 protein. The sample shows roughly 190,000 distinct CDR3 sequences, 91% of them seen only once. Germline V gives CDR1 GTSNPN, CDR2 SVGIG (reference sequence). The CDR3 is 16 amino acids. J gave up 3 bases and V 0 bases, and 8 bases lay outside the gene matches. Definite or probable Susac syndrome was diagnosed using recently defined diagnostic criteria. The receptor's source is a human donor with Susac syndrome. The rearrangement uses TRBV30 and TRBJ2-3; 8 nucleotides align to TRBD2. Sequencing used CD4+ T cells from PBMCs. CDR3 residues: CAWSVFGGASTDTQYF. For the CDR3, the DNA is TGTGCCTGGAGTGTCTTCGGGGGGGCCTCTACAGATACGCAGTATTTT.